The 4 T cell receptor beta chains below all came from one sample that was sequenced in a study of regulatory T cells in long-lasting Graves disease. Time point in this sample: newly diagnosed GD, antithyroid drugs for less than 3 months. Extracted PBMC RNA gave rise to the TCR library. Combining iRepertoire HTBI primers with Arm-PCR of CDR3 regions, the authors built TCR beta libraries. One entry per CDR3 protein, called by TCRdb with MiXCR from the multiplex PCR reads. The sample consists of about 540,000 distinct CDR3 sequences, about 13% of them appearing once. Separately, the same data were catalogued under a study of T cells in Graves' hyperthyroidism and ophthalmopathy.

Sequenced here: peripheral blood mononuclear cells (PBMCs), sampled at new diagnosis, from a patient treated with antithyroid drugs. The receptors shown here come from a man younger than 45 with Graves disease.

This clonotype has a count of ten or more. The gene calls are TRBV20-1 and TRBJ1-5; the match to TRBD1 covers 7 bases. With V trimmed by 6 bases and J by 4 bases, 15 bases remained unmatched. This CDR3 comprises 16 residues. Germline loops: CDR1 DFQATT, CDR2 SNEGSKA (reference sequence). This CDR3 is CSASRPGTAANQPQHF. CDR3 coding DNA: TGCAGTGCCTCACGCCCCGGGACAGCTGCGAATCAGCCCCAGCATTTT.

Concerning this clonotype itself: At one end, the junction sequence differs from germline, possibly due to a read error. This chain links TRBV7-8 with TRBJ2-1, with 7 positions matching TRBD2. The CDR3 totals 15 residues. The germline V gene encodes CDR1 SGHVS and CDR2 FQNEAQ. This CDR3 reads CASSFRPRGGDEQLF. The CDR3 DNA sequence: TGTGCCAGCAGCTTTCGGCCTAGGGGAGGGGATGAGCAGCTCTTC.

The table lists this clonotype with many counts. The chain links TRBV12-3 or TRBV12-4 to TRBJ1-1, with D possibly TRBD1 on 5 matching bases. The CDR3 has 15 residues. V was pared by 5 bases and J by 2 bases, with 15 bases between. The DNA for the CDR3 is TGTGCCAGCAGTGGCCTAGGGGTTGGAAACACTGAAGCTTTCTTT. Translated: CASSGLGVGNTEAFF.

This clonotype has at least ten counts. This chain connects TRBV27 to TRBJ2-3; TRBD2 aligns across 10 bases. The CDR3 runs to 18 residues. Germline loops: CDR1 MNHEY, CDR2 SMNVEV (reference sequence). V was pared by 1 base and J by 0 bases, with 7 bases of the junction left unmatched. CDR3 sequence reads: CASSLLPVGLASTDTQYF. The DNA of the CDR3 is TGTGCCAGCAGTTTATTACCCGTGGGACTAGCGAGCACAGATACGCAGTATTTT.